These T cell receptor beta chains were read from a single sample in a study of OX40 agonist ivuxolimab in advanced cancers. Here immunoSEQ multiplex PCR was the method, and the copy in TCRdb shows in-frame clones only, minus some. The sample includes around 80,000 clones, about 80% of them seen just once. The specimen was CD4+ or CD8+ T cells sorted from blood, collected in a trial of the OX40 agonist ivuxolimab. These receptors were obtained from an adult with an advanced solid tumor such as melanoma, head and neck, liver or kidney cancer. CDR3s leave out the opening cysteine and the closing phenylalanine or tryptophan.

v_call: TRBV7-3
j_call: TRBJ1-2
cdr3_aa: ASSSGQGIGYT

v_call: TRBV21-1
j_call: TRBJ1-1
cdr3_aa: ASSKEGGKHRTPEAF

v_call: TRBV30
j_call: TRBJ1-2
cdr3_aa: AWSTPPGQLYGYT

v_call: TRBV6-6
j_call: TRBJ1-1
cdr3_aa: ASTKRRSEAF

v_call: TRBV4-1
j_call: TRBJ2-3
cdr3_aa: ASRLQTSGGSTDTQY

v_call: TRBV5-1
j_call: TRBJ1-2
cdr3_aa: ASSSPGEFGYT

v_call: TRBV5-1
j_call: TRBJ2-1
cdr3_aa: ASSLGGNEQF

v_call: TRBV4-1
j_call: TRBJ1-5
cdr3_aa: ASSQDGGVFNQPQH

v_call: TRBV9
j_call: TRBJ1-2
cdr3_aa: ASSDHGTGVYGYT

v_call: TRBV27
j_call: TRBJ2-7
cdr3_aa: ASSSPYEQY

v_call: TRBV15
j_call: TRBJ1-5
cdr3_aa: ATSRAGRGNQPQH

v_call: TRBV10-1
j_call: TRBJ1-1
cdr3_aa: ASSETAYTEAF